These 26 T cell receptor beta chains came from one sample sequenced in a study of shared clonotypes between healthy human individuals (dated by TCRdb to the early 2020s). The receptor library was made with the immunoSEQ multiplex PCR assay. Held by TCRdb, this immuneACCESS table contains in-frame sequences only and omits some clones. Under half of the omission traces to an unresolved V gene where checked; the cause of the rest is unknown. For this sample there are around 2.5 million clones; 90% to 95% appear just once. The ten largest clones add up to about 0.38% of the sample. Sequencing input: naive CD4+ T cells from PBMCs. Taken with the paper, the label for cell subset or site translates to: CD45RA+ positively selected. These receptors were obtained from a man in his late teens or twenties in good health. Some clones in this sample may be carry-over from other donors' samples.

The CDR3 nucleotides are TGCGCCAGCACCCCGGCGGCAGGGATCGGAGACACCATATATTTT. Amino acids: CASTPAAGIGDTIYF. The chain combines TRBV5-1 with TRBJ1-3; possible D gene TRBD1, 5 bases. CDR1 and CDR2 (germline): SGHRS, YFSETQ. Trimming took 6 bases from V and 8 from J, leaving 21 bases between them. CDR3 length: 15 residues.

V gene TRBV7-2 combines with J gene TRBJ2-5; 14 bases agree with TRBD2. This CDR3 is built from 16 residues. CDR1 is SGHTA and CDR2 is FQGNSA in the germline V gene. The V gene end was trimmed by 5 bases and the J gene end by 5 bases; junction bases not matched to a gene: 7. The CDR3 here is CASSPRLAGGPETQYF. The CDR3 coding sequence is TGTGCCAGCAGCCCTCGACTAGCGGGAGGGCCGGAGACCCAGTACTTC.

The rearrangement uses TRBV5-1 and TRBJ1-4; TRBD1 matches at 9 bases. Germline-derived CDR1 and CDR2 are SGHRS and YFSETQ. V trimming: 4 bases; J trimming: 8 bases; junction bases outside the gene matches: 6. The length of the CDR3 is 14 residues. In nucleotides, the CDR3 is TGCGCCAGCAGCCAGGACAGGGGATACGAAAAACTGTTTTTT. Its protein product is CASSQDRGYEKLFF.

This clone was observed once. The chain combines TRBV20-1 with TRBJ1-2, with D unresolved. The V gene's germline CDR1 is DFQATT and CDR2 SNEGSKA (reference sequence). This CDR3 has 11 amino acids. V was shortened by 0 bases and J by 5 bases, with 4 bases between the two germline ends. The CDR3 DNA reads TGCAGTGCTAGAGATACTTATGGCTACACCTTC. Residues: CSARDTYGYTF.

The genes are TRBV7-9 and TRBJ2-7, with 9 bases matching TRBD2. Losses at the gene ends were 5 bases for V and 4 bases for J; bases not matched to a gene: 6. Per the germline V gene, CDR1 is SEHNR and CDR2 is FQNEAQ (reference sequence). This CDR3 region has 14 residues. CDR3 amino acids: CASSRQLAGYEQYF. Here the CDR3 DNA reads TGTGCCAGCAGCCGACAGCTAGCGGGGTACGAGCAGTACTTC.

J is TRBJ1-2 and V is TRBV30, with D possibly matching TRBD1 (6 bases). Trimming pared 2 bases from V and 8 bases from J, leaving 27 bases between. The CDR3 length is 17 residues. CDR1 is GTSNPN and CDR2 is SVGIG in the germline V gene (reference sequence). The CDR3 protein is CAWSKGPGAGALSGYTF. The DNA for the CDR3 is TGTGCCTGGAGTAAAGGCCCAGGGGCGGGAGCCCTATCCGGCTACACCTTC.

V usage is TRBV5-1 and J usage is TRBJ1-5, with 12 nucleotides matching TRBD1. The germline V gene has CDR1 SGHRS and CDR2 YFSETQ. The CDR3 contains 16 residues. The V gene end was trimmed by 0 bases and the J gene end by 7 bases; junction bases not matched to a gene: 5. The CDR3 is CASSLDGTGGGQPQHF. The CDR3 DNA reads TGCGCCAGCAGCTTGGATGGGACAGGGGGCGGCCAGCCCCAGCATTTT.

J is TRBJ2-5 and V is TRBV5-4; the D gene is possibly TRBD1 (5 bases). Germline V gene sequence: CDR1 SGHNT, CDR2 YYREEE (reference sequence). V lost 4 bases and J 1 base, leaving 14 bases between the germline ends. This CDR3 is 15 amino acids long. The CDR3 loop is CASSDRTGFQETQYF. CDR3 DNA sequence: TGTGCCAGCAGCGACCGTACAGGATTCCAAGAGACCCAGTACTTC.

The chain links TRBV28 to TRBJ2-5; 9 bases agree with TRBD1. This CDR3 has 14 residues. V was clipped by 6 bases and J by 7 bases; unmatched bases: 9. Germline CDR1 MDHEN, CDR2 SYDVKM. Here the CDR3 DNA reads TGTGCCAGCAGGCAAACAGGGGGCGAGGGGACCCAGTACTTC. This sequence encodes CASRQTGGEGTQYF.

The genes are TRBV28 and TRBJ2-3; perhaps TRBD2 as D (6 bases). Germline lookup yields CDR1 MDHEN and CDR2 SYDVKM. The CDR3 contains 15 residues. V lost 5 bases to trimming and J lost 8 bases, with 20 bases between them. The CDR3 loop reads CASSPGGFAGTTQYF. Written as DNA, the CDR3 is TGTGCCAGCAGTCCTGGGGGGTTTGCGGGGACTACGCAGTATTTT.

This clone was observed a few times. The sample holds other DNA sequences that translate to the same CDR3. The V call is TRBV29-1, the J call TRBJ1-5; no clear D gene. Germline V gene lookup returns CDR1 SQVTM and CDR2 ANQGSEA. This CDR3 contains 13 residues. Between the trimmed V and J ends, which lost 4 bases and 4 bases, there was a span of 11 bases. The CDR3 spells CSVGQDLNQPQHF. As DNA, the CDR3 is TGCAGCGTTGGTCAGGACTTGAATCAGCCCCAGCATTTT.

This chain connects TRBV2 to TRBJ2-6, with TRBD1 matching 8 bases. Germline loops: CDR1 SNHLY, CDR2 FYNNEI. Unmatched junction bases numbered 2, after V lost 6 bases and J lost 1 base. This CDR3 has 15 amino acids. The CDR3 DNA reads TGTGCCAGCAGCCAGGGGGCGTCTGGGGCCAACGTCCTGACTTTC. It yields the protein CASSQGASGANVLTF.

The chain links TRBV6-5 to TRBJ2-5, with 9 bases matching TRBD1. Gene TRBJ2-7 matches the end of the DNA better, so the J call may be wrong. Germline V CDR1 and CDR2: MNHEY, SVGAGI. The CDR3 has 14 residues. The CDR3 region has the DNA TGTGCCAGCAGTTCGGACAGGGGATCCTACGAGCAGTACTTC. This codes for CASSSDRGSYEQYF.

This clone has a handful of counts. The J gene is TRBJ2-7, the V gene TRBV27; no clear D. Germline CDR1 reads MNHEY; CDR2 reads SMNVEV (reference sequence). The germline V and J ends were trimmed by 6 bases and 3 bases, with 12 bases remaining between them. There are 13 residues in the CDR3. The CDR3 protein is CASSLNSGYEQYF. The CDR3 nucleotides read TGTGCCAGCAGCCTCAACTCCGGCTACGAGCAGTACTTC.

This rearrangement joins TRBV5-8 to TRBJ1-5; D is ambiguous. Trimming pared 1 base from V and 7 bases from J, leaving 9 bases between. The CDR3 is made up of 13 amino acids. From germline, CDR1 is SGHTS and CDR2 YDEGEE. The CDR3 spells CASSLRLGQPQHF. The CDR3 bases are TGTGCCAGCAGCTTGAGATTGGGACAGCCCCAGCATTTT.

Worth noting for this clone: The same CDR3 can be traced to other DNA sequences in this sample. The chain recombines TRBV2 with TRBJ2-1; D uncertain. The CDR3 length is 11 residues. Per the germline V gene, CDR1 is SNHLY and CDR2 is FYNNEI. V was cut by 6 bases and J by 4 bases, with 4 bases left in between. CDR3 in amino acids: CASRTYNEQFF. The DNA of the CDR3 is TGTGCCAGCAGAACTTACAATGAGCAGTTCTTC. Using reference TRBV2 and TRBJ2-1 for the parts outside the CDR3, the full variable domain is EPEVTQTPSHQVTQMGQEVILRCVPISNHLYFYWYRQILGQKVEFLVSFYNNEISEKSEIFDDQFSVERPDGSNFTLKIRSTKLEDSAMYFCASRTYNEQFFGPGTRLTVL.

The chain employs TRBV28 and TRBJ1-1, with D maybe TRBD1 (5 bases). CDR1 MDHEN and CDR2 SYDVKM come from the germline V gene. The V end was cut by 5 bases, the J end by 5 bases, with 15 bases between. The CDR3 totals 14 residues. CDR3 DNA sequence: TGTGCCAGCAGTATGACAGCCCTGGGGACTGAAGCTTTCTTT. Its translation is CASSMTALGTEAFF.

The chain uses TRBV4-2 and TRBJ2-2; 8 bases map to TRBD1. The ends lost 4 bases at V and 2 bases at J; junction bases unmatched: 6. Germline CDR1 is LGHNA and CDR2 is YNFKEQ. CDR3 size: 16 residues. This CDR3 reads CASSLRTGTNTGELFF. In nucleotides, the CDR3 is TGTGCCAGCAGCCTTCGGACAGGGACAAACACCGGGGAGCTGTTTTTT.

The chain is built from TRBV7-3 and TRBJ1-5, with 7 bases lining up with TRBD1. Trimming took 5 bases from V and 3 from J; bases not matched to a gene: 10. This CDR3 contains 16 residues. Germline CDR1 reads SGHTA; CDR2 reads FQGTGA. The chain's CDR3 is CASSPRDRDLNQPQHF. Written as DNA, the CDR3 is TGTGCCAGCAGCCCCAGGGACAGAGATCTCAATCAGCCCCAGCATTTT.

V usage is TRBV7-9 and J usage is TRBJ2-5; D gene unclear. The tail of the sequence fits TRBJ2-7 better, so the J call may be wrong. Germline V gene sequence: CDR1 SEHNR, CDR2 FQNEAQ (reference sequence). This CDR3 has 11 amino acids. Here the CDR3 DNA reads TGTGCCAGCAGCGGCCCCTACGAGCAGTACTTC. Protein sequence: CASSGPYEQYF.

The V gene is TRBV27, the J gene TRBJ2-7; 9 nucleotides align to TRBD1. Germline loops: CDR1 MNHEY, CDR2 SMNVEV (reference sequence). The CDR3 totals 15 residues. V trimming: 8 bases; J trimming: 2 bases; junction bases outside the gene matches: 10. CDR3 nucleotides: TGTGCCAGCCGCCAACAGGGGGCCCTTACCTACGAGCAGTACTTC. This sequence encodes CASRQQGALTYEQYF.

The rearrangement joins TRBV5-1 to TRBJ1-4; D is uncertain. The CDR3 is made up of 15 amino acids. With 0 bases removed from V and 8 bases from J, the gap between germline ends came to 14 bases. Germline loops: CDR1 SGHRS, CDR2 YFSETQ. The CDR3 coding sequence is TGCGCCAGCAGCTTGGTTGCCGAGCGGGCGGAAAAACTGTTTTTT. This codes for CASSLVAERAEKLFF. The variable domain in full, completed from reference TRBV5-1 and TRBJ1-4, reads KAGVTQTPRYLIKTRGQQVTLSCSPISGHRSVSWYQQTPGQGLQFLFEYFSETQRNKGNFPGRFSGRQFSNSRSEMNVSTLELGDSALYLCASSLVAERAEKLFFGSGTQLSVL.

This rearrangement joins TRBV5-4 to TRBJ2-5; D uncertain. The V and J ends lost 4 bases and 3 bases respectively, with 13 bases between them. Germline CDR1 and CDR2: SGHNT and YYREEE (reference sequence). The CDR3 length is 14 residues. CDR3 protein: CASSAAANEETQYF. The CDR3 region has the DNA TGTGCCAGCAGCGCGGCGGCTAACGAAGAGACCCAGTACTTC.

This rearrangement joins TRBV7-3 to TRBJ2-1; TRBD2 agrees at 10 bases. V lost 4 bases, J lost 6 bases, and 12 bases stayed unmatched. The CDR3 covers 17 residues. Germline assignment: CDR1 SGHTA and CDR2 FQGTGA. This chain's CDR3 is CASSSRGSGRNINEQFF. The DNA for the CDR3 is TGTGCCAGCAGCTCCCGGGGTAGCGGGAGGAATATCAATGAGCAGTTCTTC.

V usage is TRBV6-5 and J usage is TRBJ2-7; a weak D match, TRBD1 (5 bases). V gave up 4 bases and J gave up 3 bases, with 16 bases separating them. Germline V gene data show CDR1 as MNHEY and CDR2 as SVGAGI. The length of the CDR3 is 15 residues. CDR3 sequence reads: CASSSGRSQGYEQYF. Here the CDR3 DNA reads TGTGCCAGCAGTTCTGGACGAAGCCAGGGCTACGAGCAGTACTTC.

The J gene is TRBJ2-7, the V gene TRBV6-6; weak D call: TRBD2 (7 bases). The V and J ends lost 4 bases and 2 bases respectively, with 15 bases between them. The germline V gene has CDR1 MNHNY and CDR2 SVGAGI (reference sequence). There are 15 residues in the CDR3. CDR3 amino acids: CASSSRRGGTYEQYF. In nucleotides, the CDR3 is TGTGCCAGCAGTTCGCGGCGCGGGGGCACCTACGAGCAGTACTTC.